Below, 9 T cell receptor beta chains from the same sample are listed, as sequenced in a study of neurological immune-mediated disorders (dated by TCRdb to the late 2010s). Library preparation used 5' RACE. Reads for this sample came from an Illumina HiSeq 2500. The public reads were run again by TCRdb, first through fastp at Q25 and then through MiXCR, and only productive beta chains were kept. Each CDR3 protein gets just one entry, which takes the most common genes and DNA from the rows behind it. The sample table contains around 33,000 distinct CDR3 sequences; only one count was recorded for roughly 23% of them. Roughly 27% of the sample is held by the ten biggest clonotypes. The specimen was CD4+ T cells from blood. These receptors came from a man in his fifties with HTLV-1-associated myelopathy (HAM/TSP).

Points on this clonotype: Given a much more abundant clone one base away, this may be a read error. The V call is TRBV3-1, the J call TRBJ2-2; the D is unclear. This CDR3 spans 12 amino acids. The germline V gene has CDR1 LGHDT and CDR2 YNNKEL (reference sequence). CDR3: CASSQGTVELFF. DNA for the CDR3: TGTGCCAGCAGCCAGGGTACCGTGGAGCTGTTTTTT.

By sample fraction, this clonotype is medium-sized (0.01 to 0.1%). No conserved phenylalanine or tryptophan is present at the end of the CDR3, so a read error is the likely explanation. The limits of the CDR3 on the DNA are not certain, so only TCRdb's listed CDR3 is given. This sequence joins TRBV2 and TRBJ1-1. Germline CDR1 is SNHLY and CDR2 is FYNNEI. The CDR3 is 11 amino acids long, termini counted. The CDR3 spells CASSVEGPPAP.

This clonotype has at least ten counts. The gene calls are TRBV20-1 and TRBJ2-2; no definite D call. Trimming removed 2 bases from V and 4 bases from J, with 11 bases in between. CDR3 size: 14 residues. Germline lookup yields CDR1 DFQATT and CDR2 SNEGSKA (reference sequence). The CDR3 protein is CSARRDASTGELFF. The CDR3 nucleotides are TGCAGTGCTAGACGCGACGCCTCCACCGGGGAGCTGTTTTTT.

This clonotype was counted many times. CDR3 loop: CASSPGHQNTEAFF. CDR3 bases: TGTGCCAGCAGCCCGGGACACCAGAACACTGAAGCTTTCTTT. The chain couples TRBV3-1 to TRBJ1-1; weak D call: TRBD1 (6 bases). The germline CDR1 and CDR2 sequences are LGHDT and YNNKEL (reference sequence). V gave up 4 bases and J gave up 1 base, with 10 bases separating them. CDR3 length: 14 amino acids.

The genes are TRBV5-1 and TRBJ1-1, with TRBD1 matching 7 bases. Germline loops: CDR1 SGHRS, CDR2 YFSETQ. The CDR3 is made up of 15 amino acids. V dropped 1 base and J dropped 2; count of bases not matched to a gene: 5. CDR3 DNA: TGCGCCAGCAGCTTGATTCAGGGGGGAAACACTGAAGCTTTCTTT. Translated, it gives CASSLIQGGNTEAFF.

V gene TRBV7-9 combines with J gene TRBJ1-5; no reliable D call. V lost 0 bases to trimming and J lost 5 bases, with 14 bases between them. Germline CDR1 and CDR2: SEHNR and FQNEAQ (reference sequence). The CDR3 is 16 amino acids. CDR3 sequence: CASSLAGNTAHQPQHF. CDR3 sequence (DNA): TGTGCCAGCAGCTTAGCTGGTAATACGGCACATCAGCCCCAGCATTTT. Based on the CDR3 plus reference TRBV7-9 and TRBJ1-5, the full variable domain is DTGVSQNPRHKITKRGQNVTFRCDPISEHNRLYWYRQTLGQGPEFLTYFQNEAQLEKSRLLSDRFSAERPKGSFSTLEIQRTEQGDSAMYLCASSLAGNTAHQPQHFGDGTRLSIL.

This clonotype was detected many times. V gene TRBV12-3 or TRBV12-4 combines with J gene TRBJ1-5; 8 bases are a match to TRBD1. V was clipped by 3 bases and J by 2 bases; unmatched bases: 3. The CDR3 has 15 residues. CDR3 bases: TGTGCCAGCAGTTTCCAGGGGGCCGGCAATCAGCCCCAGCATTTT. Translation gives CASSFQGAGNQPQHF.

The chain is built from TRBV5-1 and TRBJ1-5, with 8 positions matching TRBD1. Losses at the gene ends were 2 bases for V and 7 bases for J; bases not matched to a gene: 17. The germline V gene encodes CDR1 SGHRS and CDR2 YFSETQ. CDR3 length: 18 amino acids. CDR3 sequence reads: CASSFITDRAFRGQPQHF. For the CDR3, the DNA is TGCGCCAGCAGCTTTATAACGGACAGGGCTTTCAGGGGCCAGCCCCAGCATTTT.

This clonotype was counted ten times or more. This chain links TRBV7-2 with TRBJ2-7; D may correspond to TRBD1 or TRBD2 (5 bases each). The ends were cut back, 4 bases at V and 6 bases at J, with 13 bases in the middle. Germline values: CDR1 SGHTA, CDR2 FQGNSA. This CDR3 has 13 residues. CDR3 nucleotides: TGTGCCAGCAGCTCGGGACCCGCTGGCGAGCAGTACTTC. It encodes CASSSGPAGEQYF. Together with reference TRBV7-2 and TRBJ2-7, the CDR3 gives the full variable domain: GAGVSQSPSNKVTEKGKDVELRCDPISGHTALYWYRQSLGQGLEFLIYFQGNSAPDKSGLPSDRFSAERTGGSVSTLTIQRTQQEDSAVYLCASSSGPAGEQYFGPGTRLTVT.